This T cell receptor beta chain originates from a study of T cell changes during pregnancy in multiple sclerosis. CDR3 length equals 14 residues. CDR1 is MDHEN and CDR2 is SYDVKM in the germline V gene. With 4 bases removed from V and 5 bases from J, the gap between germline ends came to 14 bases. The protocol was immunoSEQ multiplex PCR, while the TCRdb copy is restricted to in-frame clones and leaves out a portion. The data hold around 40,000 clones, with roughly nine tenths observed a single time. In its sample, this clone was seen once. The sequence was obtained from a female donor with multiple sclerosis, enrolled in a pregnancy study. The genes are TRBV28 and TRBJ2-5, with D possibly matching TRBD2 (6 bases). This specimen consisted of CD4+ T cells from peripheral blood mononuclear cells, obtained before pregnancy. CDR3 sequence reads: CASSSSGLAETQYF. The CDR3 nucleotides read TGTGCCAGCAGTTCCTCCGGGCTAGCGGAGACCCAGTACTTC.